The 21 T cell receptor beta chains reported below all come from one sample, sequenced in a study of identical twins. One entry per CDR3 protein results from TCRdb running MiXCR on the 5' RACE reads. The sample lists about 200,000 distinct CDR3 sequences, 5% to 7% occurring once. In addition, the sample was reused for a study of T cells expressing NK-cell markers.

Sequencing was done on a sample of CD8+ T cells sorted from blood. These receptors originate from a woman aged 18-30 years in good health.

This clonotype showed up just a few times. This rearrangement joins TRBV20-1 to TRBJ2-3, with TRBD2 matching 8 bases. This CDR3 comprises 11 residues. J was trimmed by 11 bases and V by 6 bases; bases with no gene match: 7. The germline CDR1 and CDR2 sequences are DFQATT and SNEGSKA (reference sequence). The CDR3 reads CSAPRGGGQYF. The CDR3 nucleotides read TGCAGTGCCCCCCGGGGGGGCGGGCAGTATTTT.

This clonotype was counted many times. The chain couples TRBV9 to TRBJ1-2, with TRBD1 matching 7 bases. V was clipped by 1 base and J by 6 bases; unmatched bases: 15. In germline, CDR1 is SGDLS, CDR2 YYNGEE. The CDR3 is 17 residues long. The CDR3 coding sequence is TGTGCCAGCAGCGTATCCAAGGGACAGTGGCGGGGCGATGGCTACACCTTC. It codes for CASSVSKGQWRGDGYTF.

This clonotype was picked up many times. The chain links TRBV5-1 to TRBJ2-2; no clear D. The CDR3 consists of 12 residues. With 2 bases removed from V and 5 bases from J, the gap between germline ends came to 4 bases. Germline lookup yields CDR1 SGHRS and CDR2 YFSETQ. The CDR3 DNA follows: TGCGCCAGCAGCTTTAGGACCGGGGAGCTGTTTTTT. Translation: CASSFRTGELFF.

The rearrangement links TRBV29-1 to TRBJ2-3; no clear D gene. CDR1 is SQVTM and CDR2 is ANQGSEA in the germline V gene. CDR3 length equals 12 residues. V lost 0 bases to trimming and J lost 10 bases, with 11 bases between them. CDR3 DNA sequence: TGCAGCGTTGAAGAAAGTGGAAGAGCGCAGTATTTT. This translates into CSVEESGRAQYF.

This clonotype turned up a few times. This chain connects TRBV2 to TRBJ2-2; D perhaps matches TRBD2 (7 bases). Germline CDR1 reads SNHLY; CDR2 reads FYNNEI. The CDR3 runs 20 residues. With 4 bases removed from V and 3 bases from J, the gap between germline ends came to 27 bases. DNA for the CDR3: TGTGCCAGCAGTGCCGGGGGGCGGGGGAGTTACACCTTATACACCGGGGAGCTGTTTTTT. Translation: CASSAGGRGSYTLYTGELFF.

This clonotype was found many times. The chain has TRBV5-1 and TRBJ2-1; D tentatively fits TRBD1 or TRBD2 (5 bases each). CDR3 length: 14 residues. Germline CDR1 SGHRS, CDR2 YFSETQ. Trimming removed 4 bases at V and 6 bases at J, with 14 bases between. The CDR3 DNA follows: TGCGCCAGCAGCCCCTGGGACCCCGGCAATGAGCAGTTCTTC. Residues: CASSPWDPGNEQFF.

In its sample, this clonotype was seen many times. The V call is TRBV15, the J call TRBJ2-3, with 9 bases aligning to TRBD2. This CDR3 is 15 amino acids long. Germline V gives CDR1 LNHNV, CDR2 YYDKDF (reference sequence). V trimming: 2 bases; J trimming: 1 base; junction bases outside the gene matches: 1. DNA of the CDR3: TGTGCCACCAGCAGATTAGCGGGGGGCACAGATACGCAGTATTTT. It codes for CATSRLAGGTDTQYF. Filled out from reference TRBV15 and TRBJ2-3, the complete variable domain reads DAMVIQNPRYQVTQFGKPVTLSCSQTLNHNVMYWYQQKSSQAPKLLFHYYDKDFNNEADTPDNFQSRRPNTSFCFLDIRSPGLGDTAMYLCATSRLAGGTDTQYFGPGTRLTVL.

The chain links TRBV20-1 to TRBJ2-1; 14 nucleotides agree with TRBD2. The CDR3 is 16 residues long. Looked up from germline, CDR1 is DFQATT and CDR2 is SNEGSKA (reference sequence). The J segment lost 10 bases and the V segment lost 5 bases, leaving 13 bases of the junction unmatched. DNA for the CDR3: TGCAGTGCTCCCCAGAGACTAGCGGGGGGGCAACGGGAGCAGTTCTTC. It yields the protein CSAPQRLAGGQREQFF.

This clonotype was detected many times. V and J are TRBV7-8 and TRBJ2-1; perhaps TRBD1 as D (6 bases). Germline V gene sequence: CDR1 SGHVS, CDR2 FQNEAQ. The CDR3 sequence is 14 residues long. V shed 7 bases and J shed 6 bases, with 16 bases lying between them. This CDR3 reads CASTPTGLINEQFF. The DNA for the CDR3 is TGTGCCAGCACCCCCACAGGGTTGATCAATGAGCAGTTCTTC. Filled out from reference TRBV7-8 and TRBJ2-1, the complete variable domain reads GAGVSQSPRYKVAKRGQDVALRCDPISGHVSLFWYQQALGQGPEFLTYFQNEAQLDKSGLPSDRFFAERPEGSVSTLKIQRTQQEDSAVYLCASTPTGLINEQFFGPGTRLTVL.

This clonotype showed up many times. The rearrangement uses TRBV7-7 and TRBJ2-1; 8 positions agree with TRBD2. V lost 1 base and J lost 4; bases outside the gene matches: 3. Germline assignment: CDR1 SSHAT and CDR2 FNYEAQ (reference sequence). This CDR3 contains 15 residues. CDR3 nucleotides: TGTGCCAGCAGCTTAGGGGCTAGCGGGTACAATGAGCAGTTCTTC. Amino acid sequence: CASSLGASGYNEQFF.

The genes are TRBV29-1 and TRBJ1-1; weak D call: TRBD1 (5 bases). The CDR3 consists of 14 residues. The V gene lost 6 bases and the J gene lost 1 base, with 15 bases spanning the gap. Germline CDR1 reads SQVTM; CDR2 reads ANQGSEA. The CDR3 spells CSVETPGENTEAFF. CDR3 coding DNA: TGCAGCGTCGAGACGCCGGGGGAGAACACTGAAGCTTTCTTT.

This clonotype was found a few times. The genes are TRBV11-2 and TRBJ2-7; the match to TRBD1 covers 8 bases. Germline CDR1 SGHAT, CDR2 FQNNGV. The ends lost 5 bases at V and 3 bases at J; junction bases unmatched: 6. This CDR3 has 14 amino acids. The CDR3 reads CASSIGTGHYEQYF. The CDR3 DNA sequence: TGTGCCAGCAGCATCGGGACAGGTCACTACGAGCAGTACTTC.

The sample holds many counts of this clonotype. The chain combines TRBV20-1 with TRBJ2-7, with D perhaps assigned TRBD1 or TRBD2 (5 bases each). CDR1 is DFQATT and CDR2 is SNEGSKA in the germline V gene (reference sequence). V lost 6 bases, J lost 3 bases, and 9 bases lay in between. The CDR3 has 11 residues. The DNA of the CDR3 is TGCAGTGCGTCAGGGAGCTACGAGCAGTACTTC. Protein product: CSASGSYEQYF.

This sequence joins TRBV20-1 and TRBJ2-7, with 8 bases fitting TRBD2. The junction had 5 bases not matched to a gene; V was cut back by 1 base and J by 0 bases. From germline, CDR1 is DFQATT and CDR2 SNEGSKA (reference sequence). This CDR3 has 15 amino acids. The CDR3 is CSARVSGDSSYEQYF. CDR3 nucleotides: TGCAGTGCTAGAGTTAGCGGGGATAGCTCCTACGAGCAGTACTTC.

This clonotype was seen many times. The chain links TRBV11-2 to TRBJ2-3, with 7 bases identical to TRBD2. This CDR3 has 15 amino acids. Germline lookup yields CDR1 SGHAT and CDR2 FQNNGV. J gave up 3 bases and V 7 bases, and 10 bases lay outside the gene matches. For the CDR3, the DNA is TGTGCCAGCACCCAACGGGGGGTTTTGACAGATACGCAGTATTTT. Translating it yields CASTQRGVLTDTQYF.

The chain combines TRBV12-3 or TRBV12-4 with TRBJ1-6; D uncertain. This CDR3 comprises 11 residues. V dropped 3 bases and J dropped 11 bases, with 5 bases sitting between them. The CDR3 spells CASSFVAPLHF. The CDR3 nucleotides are TGTGCCAGCAGTTTCGTCGCACCCCTCCACTTT.

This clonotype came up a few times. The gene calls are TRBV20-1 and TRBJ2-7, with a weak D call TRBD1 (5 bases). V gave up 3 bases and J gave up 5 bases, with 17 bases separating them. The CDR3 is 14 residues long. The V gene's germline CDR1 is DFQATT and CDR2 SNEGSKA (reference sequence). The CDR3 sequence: CSASRRRAPNEQYF. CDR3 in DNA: TGCAGTGCTAGTCGCCGCAGGGCCCCGAACGAGCAGTACTTC.

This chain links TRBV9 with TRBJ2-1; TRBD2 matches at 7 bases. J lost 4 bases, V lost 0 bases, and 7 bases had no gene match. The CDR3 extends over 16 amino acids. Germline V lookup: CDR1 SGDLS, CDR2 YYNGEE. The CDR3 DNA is TGTGCCAGCAGCGTAGTGAGTAGCGGGCCGTACAATGAGCAGTTCTTC. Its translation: CASSVVSSGPYNEQFF.

The CDR3 region has the DNA TGTGCCAGCAGGCCTCCAGTGGGGGCCATGAACACTGAAGCTTTCTTT. Protein product: CASRPPVGAMNTEAFF. The chain uses TRBV27 and TRBJ1-1, with D maybe TRBD1 (6 bases). CDR1 MNHEY and CDR2 SMNVEV come from the germline V gene (reference sequence). This CDR3 contains 16 residues. V shed 6 bases and J shed 0 bases, with 17 bases lying between them.

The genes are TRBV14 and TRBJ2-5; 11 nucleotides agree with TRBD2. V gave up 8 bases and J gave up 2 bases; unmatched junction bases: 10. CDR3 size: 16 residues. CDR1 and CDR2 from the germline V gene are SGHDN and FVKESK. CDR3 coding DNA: TGTGCCAGCGGGACTAGCGGACGCCCCCTACAAGAGACCCAGTACTTC. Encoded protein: CASGTSGRPLQETQYF.

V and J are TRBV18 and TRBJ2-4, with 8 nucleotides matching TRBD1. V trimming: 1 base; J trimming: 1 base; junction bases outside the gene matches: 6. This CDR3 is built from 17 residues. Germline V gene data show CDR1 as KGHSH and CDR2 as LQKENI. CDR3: CASSPLDREVAKNIQYF. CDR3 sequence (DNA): TGTGCCAGCTCACCACTGGACAGGGAGGTTGCCAAAAACATTCAGTACTTC.